Listed here is a single T cell receptor (beta chain). Residents of about two dozen US areas, aged roughly 18 to 89 years, made up the participants. This record comes from a study of blood T cell repertoires in COVID-19. Turning to the study itself: Both acute and convalescent COVID-19 samples were obtained from the United States, Italy and Spain. T cells, B-cell-depleted T cells, or PBMCs provided the cDNA or gDNA that served as material.

In the source study's methods: Quantification of nucleated cells was approximated via reference gene primer amplification. Assay used: immunoSEQ multiplex PCR; TCRdb lists only in-frame clones, some missing. V and J calls and clone size are copied from that table; D and trimming were computed from the DNA. Of approximately 270,000 clones in the sample, approximately 90% are singletons; the top ten hold about 3%. The CDR3 runs to 16 residues. J was trimmed by 2 bases and V by 6 bases; bases with no gene match: 9. Looked up from germline, CDR1 is SGHTA and CDR2 is FQGNSA. Sequenced input: PBMCs or T cells enriched from blood (not recorded which). The TCR comes from a man aged 35-49 years who had been exposed to COVID-19. The V and J genes are TRBV7-2 and TRBJ2-5, with 10 bases that match TRBD2. CDR3 sequence reads: CASRRQLAGTQETQYF. DNA of the CDR3: TGTGCCAGCAGGCGACAACTAGCGGGGACACAAGAGACCCAGTACTTC.